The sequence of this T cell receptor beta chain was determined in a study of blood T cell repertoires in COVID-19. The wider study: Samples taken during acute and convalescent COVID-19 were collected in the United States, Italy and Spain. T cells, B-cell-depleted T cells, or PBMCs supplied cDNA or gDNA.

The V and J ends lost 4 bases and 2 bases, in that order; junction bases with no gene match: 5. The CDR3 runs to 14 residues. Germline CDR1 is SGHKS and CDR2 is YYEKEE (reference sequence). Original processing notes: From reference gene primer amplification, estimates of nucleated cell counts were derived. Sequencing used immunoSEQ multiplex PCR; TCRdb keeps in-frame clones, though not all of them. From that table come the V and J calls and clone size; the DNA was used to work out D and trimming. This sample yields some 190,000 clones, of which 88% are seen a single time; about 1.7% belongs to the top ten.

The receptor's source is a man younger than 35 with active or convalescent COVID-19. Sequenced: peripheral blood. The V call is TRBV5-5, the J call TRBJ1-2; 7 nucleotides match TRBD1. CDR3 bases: TGTGCCAGCAGCCGAGAGACAGGGAACTATGGCTACACCTTC. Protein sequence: CASSRETGNYGYTF.